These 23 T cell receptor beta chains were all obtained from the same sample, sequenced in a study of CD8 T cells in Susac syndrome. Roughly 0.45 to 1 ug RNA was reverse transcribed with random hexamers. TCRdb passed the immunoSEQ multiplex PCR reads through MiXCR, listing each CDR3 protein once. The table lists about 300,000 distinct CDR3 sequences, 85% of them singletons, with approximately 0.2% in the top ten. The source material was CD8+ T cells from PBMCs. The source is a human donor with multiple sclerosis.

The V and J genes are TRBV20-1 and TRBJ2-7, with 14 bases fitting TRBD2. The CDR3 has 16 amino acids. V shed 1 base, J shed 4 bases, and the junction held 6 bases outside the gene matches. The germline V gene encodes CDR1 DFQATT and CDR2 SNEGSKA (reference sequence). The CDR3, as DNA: TGCAGTGCTAGAGGCTGGGGACTAGCGGGAGAGTACGAGCAGTACTTC. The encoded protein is CSARGWGLAGEYEQYF.

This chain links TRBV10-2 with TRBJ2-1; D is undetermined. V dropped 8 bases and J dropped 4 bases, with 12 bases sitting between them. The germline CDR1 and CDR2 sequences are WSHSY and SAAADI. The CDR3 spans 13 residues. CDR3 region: CASGTGSYNEQFF. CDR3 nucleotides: TGCGCCAGCGGTACCGGGTCATACAATGAGCAGTTCTTC.

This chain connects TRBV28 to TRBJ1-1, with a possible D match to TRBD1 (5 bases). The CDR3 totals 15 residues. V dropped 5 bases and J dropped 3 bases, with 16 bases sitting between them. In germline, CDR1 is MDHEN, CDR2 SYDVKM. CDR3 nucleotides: TGTGCCAGCAGTCTGACGGGATTGGGGGACACTGAAGCTTTCTTT. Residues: CASSLTGLGDTEAFF.

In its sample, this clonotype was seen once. The CDR3 nucleotides are TGTGCCAGCAGCTGGGAAGGGACGGTCTCCTACGAGCAGTACTTC. Translating gives CASSWEGTVSYEQYF. The chain is built from TRBV5-5 and TRBJ2-7, with D perhaps TRBD1 or TRBD2 (5 bases each). The germline V gene encodes CDR1 SGHKS and CDR2 YYEKEE (reference sequence). The length of the CDR3 is 15 residues. Trimming took 3 bases from V and 0 from J, leaving 13 bases between them. The whole variable domain, remainder taken from reference TRBV5-5 and TRBJ2-7, is DAGVTQSPTHLIKTRGQQVTLRCSPISGHKSVSWYQQVLGQGPQFIFQYYEKEERGRGNFPDRFSARQFPNYSSELNVNALLLGDSALYLCASSWEGTVSYEQYFGPGTRLTVT.

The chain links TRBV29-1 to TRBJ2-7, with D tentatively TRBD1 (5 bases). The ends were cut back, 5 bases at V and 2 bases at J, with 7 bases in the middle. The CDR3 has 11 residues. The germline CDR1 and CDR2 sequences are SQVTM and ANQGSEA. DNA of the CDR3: TGCAGCGTTCAGGGCGCCTACGAGCAGTACTTC. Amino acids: CSVQGAYEQYF.

CDR3 sequence: CASSYSLRTVNYGYTF. In DNA, the CDR3 is TGTGCCAGCAGTTACTCGCTTAGGACTGTCAACTATGGCTACACCTTC. This chain joins TRBV6-5 and TRBJ1-2; D is ambiguous. V was cut by 0 bases and J by 2 bases, with 13 bases left in between. Germline loops: CDR1 MNHEY, CDR2 SVGAGI. This CDR3 contains 16 residues.

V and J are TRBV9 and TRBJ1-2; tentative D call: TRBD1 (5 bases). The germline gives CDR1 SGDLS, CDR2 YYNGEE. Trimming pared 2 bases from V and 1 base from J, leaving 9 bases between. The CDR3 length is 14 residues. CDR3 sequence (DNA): TGTGCCAGCAGCGTGGCAGGGTATAACTATGGCTACACCTTC. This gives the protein CASSVAGYNYGYTF.

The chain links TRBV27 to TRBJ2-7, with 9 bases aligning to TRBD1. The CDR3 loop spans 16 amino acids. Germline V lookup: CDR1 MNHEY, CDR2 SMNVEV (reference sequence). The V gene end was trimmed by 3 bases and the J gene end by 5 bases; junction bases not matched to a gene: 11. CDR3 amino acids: CASSFVGGQGSDEQYF. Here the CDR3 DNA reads TGTGCCAGCAGTTTTGTGGGAGGACAGGGGAGTGACGAGCAGTACTTC.

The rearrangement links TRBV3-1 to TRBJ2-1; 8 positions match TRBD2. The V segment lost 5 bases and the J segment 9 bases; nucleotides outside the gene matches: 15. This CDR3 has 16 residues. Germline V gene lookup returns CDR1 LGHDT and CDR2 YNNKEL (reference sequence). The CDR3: CASSFPGLGGGSEQFF. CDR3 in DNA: TGTGCCAGCAGCTTCCCGGGACTAGGGGGTGGTAGTGAGCAGTTCTTC.

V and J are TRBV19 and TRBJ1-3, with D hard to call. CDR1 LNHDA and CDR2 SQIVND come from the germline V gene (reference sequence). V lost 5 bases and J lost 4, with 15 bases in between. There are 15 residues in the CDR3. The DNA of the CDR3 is TGTGCCAGTAGTCCGATATACCTACCGGGAAACACCATATATTTT. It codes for CASSPIYLPGNTIYF.

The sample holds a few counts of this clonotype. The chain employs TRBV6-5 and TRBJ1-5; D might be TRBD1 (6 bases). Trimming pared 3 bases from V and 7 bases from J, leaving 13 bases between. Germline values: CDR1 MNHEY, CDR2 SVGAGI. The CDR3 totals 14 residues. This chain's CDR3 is CASSYTGRRQPQHF. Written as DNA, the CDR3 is TGTGCCAGCAGTTATACAGGGCGACGACAGCCCCAGCATTTT.

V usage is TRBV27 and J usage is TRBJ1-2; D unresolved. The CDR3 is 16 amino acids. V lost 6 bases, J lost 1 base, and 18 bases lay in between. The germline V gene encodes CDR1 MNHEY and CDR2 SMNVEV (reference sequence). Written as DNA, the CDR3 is TGTGCCAGCAGCTCCCCTGGCTCGGGCCTTAACTATGGCTACACCTTC. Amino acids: CASSSPGSGLNYGYTF.

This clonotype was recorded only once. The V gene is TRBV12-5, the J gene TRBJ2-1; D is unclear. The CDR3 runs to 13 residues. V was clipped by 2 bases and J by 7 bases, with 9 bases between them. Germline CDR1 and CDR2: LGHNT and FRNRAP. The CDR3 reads CASGLSRWNEQFF. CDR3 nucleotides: TGTGCTAGTGGTTTGAGCCGGTGGAATGAGCAGTTCTTC.

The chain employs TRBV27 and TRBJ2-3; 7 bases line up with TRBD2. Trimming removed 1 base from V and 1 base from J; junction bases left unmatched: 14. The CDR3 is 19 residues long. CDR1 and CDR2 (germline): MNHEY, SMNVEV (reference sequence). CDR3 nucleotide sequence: TGTGCCAGCAGTTTATATCCCCCCCGACTAGCCGCCCGCACAGATACGCAGTATTTT. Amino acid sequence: CASSLYPPRLAARTDTQYF.

The CDR3 DNA reads TGTGCCAGTAGTATAGTTGGGCGGCAGCTTGACAATGAGCAGTTCTTC. Encoded protein: CASSIVGRQLDNEQFF. This chain links TRBV19 with TRBJ2-1; D is unclear. V lost 1 base and J 5 bases, leaving 15 bases between the germline ends. Germline V gives CDR1 LNHDA, CDR2 SQIVND (reference sequence). The CDR3 consists of 16 residues.

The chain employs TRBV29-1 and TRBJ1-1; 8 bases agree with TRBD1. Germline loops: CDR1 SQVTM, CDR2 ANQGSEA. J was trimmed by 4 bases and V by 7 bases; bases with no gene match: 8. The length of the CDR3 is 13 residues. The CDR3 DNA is TGCAGCGCCGGGACAGGCGGGAGCACTGAAGCTTTCTTT. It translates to CSAGTGGSTEAFF.

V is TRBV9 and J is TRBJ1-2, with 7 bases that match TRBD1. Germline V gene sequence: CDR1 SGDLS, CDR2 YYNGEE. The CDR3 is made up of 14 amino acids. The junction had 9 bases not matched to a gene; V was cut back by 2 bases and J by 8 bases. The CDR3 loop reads CASSVAGDREGYTF. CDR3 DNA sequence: TGTGCCAGCAGCGTTGCAGGAGACAGGGAAGGCTACACCTTC.

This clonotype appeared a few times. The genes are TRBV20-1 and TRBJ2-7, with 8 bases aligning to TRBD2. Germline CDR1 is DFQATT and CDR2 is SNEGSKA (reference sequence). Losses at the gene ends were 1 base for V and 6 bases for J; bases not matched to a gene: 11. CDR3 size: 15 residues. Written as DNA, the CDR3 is TGCAGTGCTAGAGGCATAGGGGGACTAGTGGGCGAGCAGTACTTC. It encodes CSARGIGGLVGEQYF.

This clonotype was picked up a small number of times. As DNA, the CDR3 is TGTGCCAGCAGCTTGGCCCGATCAGGGTATGACGGCTACACCTTC. Translating gives CASSLARSGYDGYTF. The rearrangement joins TRBV5-5 to TRBJ1-2; D perhaps matches TRBD1 (5 bases). Germline V gene data show CDR1 as SGHKS and CDR2 as YYEKEE (reference sequence). This CDR3 is built from 15 residues. V was clipped by 0 bases and J by 8 bases, with 17 bases between them. Together with reference TRBV5-5 and TRBJ1-2, the CDR3 gives the full variable domain: DAGVTQSPTHLIKTRGQQVTLRCSPISGHKSVSWYQQVLGQGPQFIFQYYEKEERGRGNFPDRFSARQFPNYSSELNVNALLLGDSALYLCASSLARSGYDGYTFGSGTRLTVV.

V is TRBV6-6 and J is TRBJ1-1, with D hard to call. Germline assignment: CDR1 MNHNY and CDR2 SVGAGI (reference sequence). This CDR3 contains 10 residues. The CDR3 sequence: CAGGNTEAFF. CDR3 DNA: TGTGCAGGCGGGAACACTGAAGCTTTCTTT.

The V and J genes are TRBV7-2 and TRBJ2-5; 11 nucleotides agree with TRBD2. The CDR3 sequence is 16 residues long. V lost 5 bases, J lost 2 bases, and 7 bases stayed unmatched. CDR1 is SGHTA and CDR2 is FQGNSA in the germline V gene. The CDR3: CASSPWGLAEQETQYF. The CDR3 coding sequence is TGTGCCAGCAGCCCATGGGGACTAGCGGAACAAGAGACCCAGTACTTC.

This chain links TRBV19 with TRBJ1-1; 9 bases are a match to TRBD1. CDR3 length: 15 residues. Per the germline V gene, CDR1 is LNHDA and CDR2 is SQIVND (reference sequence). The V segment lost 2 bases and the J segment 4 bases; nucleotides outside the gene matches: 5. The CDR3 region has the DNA TGTGCCAGTAGTATACTACAGGGGGCTATCACTGAAGCTTTCTTT. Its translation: CASSILQGAITEAFF.

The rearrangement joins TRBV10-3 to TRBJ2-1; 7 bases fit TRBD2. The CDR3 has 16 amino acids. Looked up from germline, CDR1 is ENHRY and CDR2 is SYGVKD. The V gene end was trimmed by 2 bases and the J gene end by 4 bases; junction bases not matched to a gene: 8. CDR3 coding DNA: TGTGCCATCAGTGAGGGGGGGGGAATAGAATACAATGAGCAGTTCTTC. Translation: CAISEGGGIEYNEQFF.